The sequence of this TCR beta chain was determined in a study of CD8+ T cells in alopecia areata. Study details: Those treated were given oral tofacitinib at 5 to 10 mg twice daily. It was 6 to 18 months of tofacitinib, and then there were 6 months off drug.

Sample treatment: oral pan-JAK inhibitor, 5-10 mg twice daily. Whole-study findings and limits: The study found higher clonality in lesional than normal scalp, especially in alopecia totalis/universalis. Just one nonresponder means the tie between baseline CD8+ expansion and response stays uncertain.

Points on this clone: As yet, its antigen is unknown.

In germline, CDR1 is MNHEY, CDR2 SVGAGI. The CDR3 spans 13 residues. After removal of 11 bases from V and 7 bases from J, the junction contained 8 bases not matched to a gene. After isolation, RNA underwent reverse transcription to generate cDNA as the sequencing template. Sequencing was performed with immunoSEQ multiplex PCR; in TCRdb, only in-frame clones are kept and a portion is missing. The sample comprises over 100,000 clones, around 53% of which are singletons, and approximately 0.46% rests with the top ten. The sequences come from CD4+ T cells sorted from blood, collected at week 4, from a patient treated with tofacitinib. The source of this sequence is a human donor with alopecia areata. The chain couples TRBV6-5 to TRBJ2-1; 10 positions match TRBD1. CDR3 sequence reads: CAAGQGLFNEQFF. Here the CDR3 DNA reads TGTGCCGCGGGACAGGGGCTTTTTAATGAGCAGTTCTTC.